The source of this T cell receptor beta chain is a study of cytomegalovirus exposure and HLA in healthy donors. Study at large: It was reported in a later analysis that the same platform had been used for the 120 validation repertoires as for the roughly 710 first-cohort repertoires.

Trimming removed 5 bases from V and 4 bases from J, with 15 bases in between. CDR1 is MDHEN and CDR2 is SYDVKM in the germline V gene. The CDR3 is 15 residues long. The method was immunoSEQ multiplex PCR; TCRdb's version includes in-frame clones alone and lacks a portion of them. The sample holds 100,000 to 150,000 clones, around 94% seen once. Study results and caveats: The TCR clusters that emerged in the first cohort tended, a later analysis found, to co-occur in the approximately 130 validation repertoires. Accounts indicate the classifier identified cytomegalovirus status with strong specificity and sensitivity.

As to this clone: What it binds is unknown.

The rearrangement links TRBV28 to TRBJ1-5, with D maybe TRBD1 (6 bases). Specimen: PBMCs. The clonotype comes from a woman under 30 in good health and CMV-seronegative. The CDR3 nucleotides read TGTGCCAGCAGTCCCCTGGGGGGGCTGAATCAGCCCCAGCATTTT. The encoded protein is CASSPLGGLNQPQHF.